The clone carrying this TCR beta chain was counted a single time. This entry comes from a study of blood T cell repertoires in COVID-19. The data were produced by immunoSEQ multiplex PCR, yet TCRdb's version contains in-frame clones alone and is incomplete. The sample has under 450,000 clones; around 91% are singletons. V dropped 5 bases and J dropped 6 bases, with 7 bases sitting between them. The CDR3 spans 11 residues. Germline V gene sequence: CDR1 PRHDT, CDR2 FYEKMQ (reference sequence). The receptor was isolated from a woman in her forties with COVID-19, enrolled during active disease. The sequenced sample consisted of peripheral blood. The chain combines TRBV13 with TRBJ1-1, with unresolved D. The CDR3 here is CASSLRPEAFF. DNA for the CDR3: TGTGCCAGCAGCCTCCGTCCTGAAGCTTTCTTT.